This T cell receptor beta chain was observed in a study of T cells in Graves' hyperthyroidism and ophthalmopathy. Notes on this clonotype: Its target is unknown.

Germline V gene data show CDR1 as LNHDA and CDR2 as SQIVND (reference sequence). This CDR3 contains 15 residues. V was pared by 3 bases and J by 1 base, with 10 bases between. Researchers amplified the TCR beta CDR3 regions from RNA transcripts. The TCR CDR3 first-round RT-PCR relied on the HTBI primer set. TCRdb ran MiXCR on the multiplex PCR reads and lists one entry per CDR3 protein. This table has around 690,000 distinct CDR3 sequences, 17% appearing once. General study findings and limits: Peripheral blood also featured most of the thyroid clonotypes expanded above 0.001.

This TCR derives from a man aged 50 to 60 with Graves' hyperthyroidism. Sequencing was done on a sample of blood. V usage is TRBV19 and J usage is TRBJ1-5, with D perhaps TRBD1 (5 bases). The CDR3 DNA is TGTGCCAGTAGTATTGGGGACCTAAGCAATCAGCCCCAGCATTTT. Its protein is CASSIGDLSNQPQHF.